This T cell receptor beta chain was sequenced in a study of blood T cell repertoires in COVID-19. Study context: Sites in the United States, Italy and Spain provided acute and convalescent COVID-19 samples.

Profiling relied on immunoSEQ multiplex PCR, and the TCRdb table lists in-frame clones only, not all of them. In the table there are more than 250,000 clones, 85% to 90% of which are singletons. The CDR3 is 13 amino acids. Per germline, CDR1 SGHVS and CDR2 FQNEAQ. Trimming pared 5 bases from V and 8 bases from J, leaving 13 bases between. This chain connects TRBV7-8 to TRBJ2-4; D perhaps matches TRBD1 (6 bases). The sample taken for sequencing was PBMCs or T cells enriched from blood (not recorded which). This receptor was identified in a woman younger than 30 who had recovered from COVID-19. The CDR3 nucleotides are TGTGCCAGCAGCCCAACGAACAGGGACATTCAGTACTTC. Its protein product is CASSPTNRDIQYF.